This T cell receptor (beta chain) originates from a study of OX40 agonist ivuxolimab in advanced cancers. A note on the overall study: The costimulatory receptor OX40 (CD134) was targeted by ivuxolimab, a fully human IgG2 agonistic monoclonal antibody. The point of sequencing TCRbeta in the periphery was to test whether ivuxolimab changed TCR sequence diversity and drove clonal T-cell expansion. The paper reports the monotherapy dose-escalation portion (N of about 54 patients) of the phase I ivuxolimab trial. Patients were allowed to have had prior anti-PD-1, anti-PD-L1 or anti-CTLA-4 therapy, and around 37% of the dose-escalation patients had previously received checkpoint inhibitors. Of the roughly 51 patients in dose escalation, approximately 20 had hepatocellular carcinoma, approximately 15 had melanoma, 9 had renal cell carcinoma and 9 had head and neck cancer. In the dose-escalation cohort, 82.7% of patients were male, and the mean age was roughly 60 years, with a range of 23 to 79. Intravenous ivuxolimab was administered to patients every 2 weeks at six dose levels: 0.01, 0.1, 0.3, 1.5, 3 and 10 mg/kg. Three dose-escalation patients achieved partial responses, one with hepatocellular carcinoma and two with cutaneous melanoma. Results and caveats for the whole study, not just this receptor: Clonal expansion of both CD4+ and CD8+ blood T cells was observed from baseline to week 6 at doses 0.1 to 3.0 mg/kg. Low levels of normalized T-cell clonal expansion were also seen in some patients who did not respond. Partial responders in the 0.1-3.0 mg/kg groups had among the lowest normalized peripheral clonal expansion, especially among CD8+ T cells. Which antigens the clonally expanded peripheral T cells were specific for was not determined. After ivuxolimab, more expanded clones were found on average in CD8+ T cells than in CD4+ T cells.

Including the terminal cysteine and phenylalanine, the CDR3 comprises 13 residues. CDR3 DNA is the only sequence kept; it has 39 bases, read in frame from the first base. The V end loses 3 bases and the J end loses 3 bases, and a stretch of 11 bases separates them. Based on the germline V gene (reference sequence), the CDR1 and CDR2 sequences are GTSNPN and SVGIG. Points on this clone: Its antigen has not been determined. Nothing much larger sits one base from this clone, and base qualities are not available.

Patients with a history of autoimmune disease or receiving systemic immunosuppression were excluded from the trial. Peripheral blood for TCR sequencing was collected from all dose cohorts at baseline, on cycle 4 day 1, and on cycle 7 day 1. The samples were drawn from a first-in-human, open-label, multicenter phase I dose-escalation trial of ivuxolimab. The trial enrolled adults with locally advanced or metastatic head and neck squamous cell, hepatocellular, melanoma or renal cell carcinoma. CD4+ and CD8+ T cells were sorted separately from peripheral blood before TCR sequencing. Genomic DNA was extracted from sorted cells for sequencing of the TCRbeta CDR3 region. The immunoSEQ Assay was used to sequence the TCRbeta CDR3 regions. In TCRdb, the immuneACCESS table is reduced to in-frame sequences with V and J assigned. These tables do not hold every clone; where another copy was compared, an unresolved V gene accounts for under half, and the others remain unexplained. Across this sample there are 80,000 or so clones, with around 85% seen only once. Of the sample, 2% to 3% falls within the top ten clones.

This chain is built from TRBV30 and TRBJ1-1; TRBD1 is perhaps the D gene, given 5 matching bases. The receptor was derived from an adult with an advanced solid tumor such as melanoma, head and neck, liver or kidney cancer. Sequences were derived from CD4+ or CD8+ T cells sorted from blood, sampled in a trial of the OX40 agonist ivuxolimab. The CDR3: CAWRRGRDTEAFF. The DNA sequence is TGTGCCTGGAGGAGGGGACGGGACACTGAAGCTTTCTTT.